The clone carrying this T cell receptor (beta chain) was observed a few times. Its antigen is unidentified. The investigators reverse transcribed all of the isolated RNA, so they sequenced expressed TCRB transcripts. This table comes from immunoSEQ multiplex PCR, and its TCRdb copy is limited to in-frame clones, with some not included. The sample lists 160,000 or so clones; approximately 8.7% were seen once. The sample originates from a study of beta chain features in type 1 diabetes. Points from the study as a whole: Shorter TCRB CDR3s, moderately but significantly so, were found in Type 1 diabetes patients in all four CD4+ subsets. The naive, central memory and Treg TCRB repertoires showed an apparent similarity that was greater among patients than among healthy donors.

The source material was central memory CD4+ T cells from blood. The source is a woman aged 25 to 39 with type 1 diabetes.

In DNA, the CDR3 is TGTGCCAGCAGCCTAATGCGGACAGGGTCCAGCTACGAGCAGTACTTC. Amino acid sequence: CASSLMRTGSSYEQYF. The chain combines TRBV21-1 with TRBJ2-7; TRBD1, as called in the table, went unchecked against the DNA. TRBV21-1 is a pseudogene locus. The CDR3 extends over 16 amino acids.